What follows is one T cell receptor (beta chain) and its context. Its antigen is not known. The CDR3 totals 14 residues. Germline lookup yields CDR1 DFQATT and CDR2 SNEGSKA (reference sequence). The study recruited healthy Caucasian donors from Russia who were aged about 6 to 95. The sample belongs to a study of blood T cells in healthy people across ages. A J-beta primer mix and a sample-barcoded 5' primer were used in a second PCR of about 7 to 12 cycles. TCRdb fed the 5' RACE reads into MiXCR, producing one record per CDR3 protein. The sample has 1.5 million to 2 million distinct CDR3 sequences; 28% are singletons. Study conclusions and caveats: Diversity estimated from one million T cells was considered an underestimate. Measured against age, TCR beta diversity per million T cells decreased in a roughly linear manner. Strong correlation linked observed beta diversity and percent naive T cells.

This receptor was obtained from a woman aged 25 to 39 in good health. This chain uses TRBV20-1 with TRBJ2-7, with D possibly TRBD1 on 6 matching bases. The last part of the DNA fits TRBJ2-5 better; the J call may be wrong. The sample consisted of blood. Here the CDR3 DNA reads TGCAGTGCTAGAGATTTGAGGGGGTTGGAGACCCAGTACTTC. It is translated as CSARDLRGLETQYF.